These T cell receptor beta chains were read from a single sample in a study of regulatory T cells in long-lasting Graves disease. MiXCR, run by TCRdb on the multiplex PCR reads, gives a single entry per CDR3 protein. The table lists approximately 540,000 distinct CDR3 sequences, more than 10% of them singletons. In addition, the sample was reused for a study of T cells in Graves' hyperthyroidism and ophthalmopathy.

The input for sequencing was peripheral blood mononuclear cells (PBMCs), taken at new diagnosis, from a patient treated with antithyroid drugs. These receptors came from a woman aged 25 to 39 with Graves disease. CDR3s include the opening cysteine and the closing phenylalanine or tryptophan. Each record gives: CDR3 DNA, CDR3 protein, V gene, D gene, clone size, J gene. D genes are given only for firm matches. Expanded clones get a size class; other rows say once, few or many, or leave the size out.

CDR3nt: TGTGCCAGTAGTCCCCGCGGACAGGCGGGGGACTATGGCTACACCTTC
CDR3aa: CASSPRGQAGDYGYTF
v_gene: TRBV19
d_gene: TRBD1
abundance: many
j_gene: TRBJ1-2

CDR3nt: TGCGCCAGCAGCATGGGCACGGTGGGACAGCCCCAGCATTTT
CDR3aa: CASSMGTVGQPQHF
v_gene: TRBV5-1
d_gene: -
abundance: many
j_gene: TRBJ1-5

CDR3nt: TGTGCCAGCAGCGTAGCTCGAGGGCACGAGCAGTACTTC
CDR3aa: CASSVARGHEQYF
v_gene: TRBV9
d_gene: -
abundance: few
j_gene: TRBJ2-7

CDR3nt: TGTGCCAGTCAGGTCCAGGCTAGGCTCGATGGCTACACCTTC
CDR3aa: CASQVQARLDGYTF
v_gene: TRBV19
d_gene: -
abundance: -
j_gene: TRBJ1-2

CDR3nt: TGCAGTGCTTCTCGGCTTAAAGAGACCCAGTACTTC
CDR3aa: CSASRLKETQYF
v_gene: TRBV20-1
d_gene: -
abundance: many
j_gene: TRBJ2-5

CDR3nt: TGTGCCTGGAGTGCGAACGGGACCCCAGCAAACACCATATATTTT
CDR3aa: CAWSANGTPANTIYF
v_gene: TRBV30
d_gene: -
abundance: many
j_gene: TRBJ1-3

CDR3nt: TGTGCCAGCAGCACTCGAACAGGGGCCGTCTATGGCTACACCTTC
CDR3aa: CASSTRTGAVYGYTF
v_gene: TRBV11-1
d_gene: TRBD1
abundance: -
j_gene: TRBJ1-2

CDR3nt: TGCGCCAGCAGTGCCCCGGGTAGGGATGGGAATGAAAAACTGTTTTTT
CDR3aa: CASSAPGRDGNEKLFF
v_gene: TRBV10-1
d_gene: -
abundance: -
j_gene: TRBJ1-4

CDR3nt: TGTGCCAGCAGTTACGACGAGGTTAGCGGGGAGCTGTTTTTT
CDR3aa: CASSYDEVSGELFF
v_gene: TRBV6-2/TRBV6-3
d_gene: -
abundance: -
j_gene: TRBJ2-2

CDR3nt: TGTGCCAGCAGCTTCACAGGGGGCAGTAAGGATGGCTACACCTTC
CDR3aa: CASSFTGGSKDGYTF
v_gene: TRBV7-3
d_gene: TRBD1
abundance: -
j_gene: TRBJ1-2

CDR3nt: TGTGCCATCAGTGTGAGGGGGCCGGATGGCTACACCTTC
CDR3aa: CAISVRGPDGYTF
v_gene: TRBV10-3
d_gene: TRBD1
abundance: many
j_gene: TRBJ1-2

CDR3nt: TGTGCCAGCAGCTTACGACAGGGTGCCACCGGGGAGCTGTTTTTT
CDR3aa: CASSLRQGATGELFF
v_gene: TRBV7-3
d_gene: TRBD1
abundance: -
j_gene: TRBJ2-2

CDR3nt: TGCAGTGCTAAGATCGTCGAGTACAATGAGCAGTTCTTC
CDR3aa: CSAKIVEYNEQFF
v_gene: TRBV20-1
d_gene: -
abundance: many
j_gene: TRBJ2-1

CDR3nt: TGTGCCAGCAGCTTAAACAGGTTACCCTCCTACGAGCAGTACTTC
CDR3aa: CASSLNRLPSYEQYF
v_gene: TRBV7-8
d_gene: -
abundance: few
j_gene: TRBJ2-7

CDR3nt: TGTGCCAGCACGCAGACAGGGTTACTTCCCGGGGAGCTGTTTTTT
CDR3aa: CASTQTGLLPGELFF
v_gene: TRBV6-1
d_gene: TRBD1
abundance: many
j_gene: TRBJ2-2

CDR3nt: TGTGCCAGCAGCTTAGATCCAGGGGCTAACTACGAGCAGTACTTC
CDR3aa: CASSLDPGANYEQYF
v_gene: TRBV11-2
d_gene: -
abundance: many
j_gene: TRBJ2-7